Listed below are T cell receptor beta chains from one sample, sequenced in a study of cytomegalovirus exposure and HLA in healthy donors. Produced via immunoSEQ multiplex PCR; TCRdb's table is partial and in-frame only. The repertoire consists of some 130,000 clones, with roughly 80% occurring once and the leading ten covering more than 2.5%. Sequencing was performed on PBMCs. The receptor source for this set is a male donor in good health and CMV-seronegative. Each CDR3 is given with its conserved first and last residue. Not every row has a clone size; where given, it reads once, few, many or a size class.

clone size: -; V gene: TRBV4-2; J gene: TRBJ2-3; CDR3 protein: CASSQESGGGTDTQYF
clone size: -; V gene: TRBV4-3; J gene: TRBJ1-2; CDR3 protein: CASSLLDSRGGYTF
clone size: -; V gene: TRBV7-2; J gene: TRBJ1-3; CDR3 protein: CASSFRQGAGNTIYF
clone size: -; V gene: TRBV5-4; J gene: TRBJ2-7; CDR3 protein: CASSPFSADRNGDEQYF
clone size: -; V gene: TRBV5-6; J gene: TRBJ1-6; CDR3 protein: CASSLGVGNSPLHF
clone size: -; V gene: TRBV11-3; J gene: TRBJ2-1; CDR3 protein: CASSLSGGDYNEQFF
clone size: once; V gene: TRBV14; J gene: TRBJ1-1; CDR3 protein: CASSQYGGLLGAFF
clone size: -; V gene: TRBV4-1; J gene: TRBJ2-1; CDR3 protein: CASSQLSSGIYNEQFF
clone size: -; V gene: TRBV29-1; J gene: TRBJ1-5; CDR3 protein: CSAGQGSNQPQHF
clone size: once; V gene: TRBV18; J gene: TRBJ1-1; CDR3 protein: CASSPEQGRRTEAFF
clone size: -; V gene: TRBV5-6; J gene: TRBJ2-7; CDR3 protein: CASQNRAEQYF
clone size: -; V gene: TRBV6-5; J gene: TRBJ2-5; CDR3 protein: CASSTSGAQETQYF
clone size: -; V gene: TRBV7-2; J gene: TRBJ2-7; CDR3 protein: CASRAGQVPYEQYF
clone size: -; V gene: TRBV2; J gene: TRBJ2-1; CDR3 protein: CASSEMKRPYNEQFF
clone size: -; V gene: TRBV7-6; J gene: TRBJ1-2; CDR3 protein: CASSSTGGIGYTF
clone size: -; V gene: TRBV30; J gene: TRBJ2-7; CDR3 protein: CAWSPPGQGATYEQYF
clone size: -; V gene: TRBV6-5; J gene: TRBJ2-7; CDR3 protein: CASSQSRGGLGEQYF
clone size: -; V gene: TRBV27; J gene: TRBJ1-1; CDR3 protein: CASSLGPSLNTEAFF
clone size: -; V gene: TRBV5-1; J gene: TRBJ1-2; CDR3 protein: CASSLTGNAGYTF
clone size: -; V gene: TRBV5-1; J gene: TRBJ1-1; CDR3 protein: CASSEDTNTEAFF
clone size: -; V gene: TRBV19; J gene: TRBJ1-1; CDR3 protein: CASSYWETEAFF
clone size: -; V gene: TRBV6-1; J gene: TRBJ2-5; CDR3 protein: CASSETGTVQETQYF
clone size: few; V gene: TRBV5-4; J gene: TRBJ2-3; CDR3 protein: CASSGGLAGAADTQYF
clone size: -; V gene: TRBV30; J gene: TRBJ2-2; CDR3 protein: CAWSVYRGWKTGELFF
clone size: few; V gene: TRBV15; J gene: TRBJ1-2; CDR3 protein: CATSTASGGYTF
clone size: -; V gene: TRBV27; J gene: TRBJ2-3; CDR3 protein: CASQMTGGHPTDTQYF
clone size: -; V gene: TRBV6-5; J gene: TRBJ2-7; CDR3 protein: CASSRRGGVYEQYF
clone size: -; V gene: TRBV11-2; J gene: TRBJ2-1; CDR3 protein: CASNMGTGLADNEQFF
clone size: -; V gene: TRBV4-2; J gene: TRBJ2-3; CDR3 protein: CASSVTSGGAVDTQYF
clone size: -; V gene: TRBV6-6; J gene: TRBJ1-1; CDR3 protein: CASSPAGRDTEAFF
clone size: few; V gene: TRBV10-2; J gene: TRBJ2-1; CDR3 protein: CASSGLAGGPSSYNEQFF
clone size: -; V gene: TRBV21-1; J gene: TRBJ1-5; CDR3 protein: CASSKVPDRGRQPQHF
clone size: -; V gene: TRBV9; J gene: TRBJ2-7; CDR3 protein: CASSAGTNPPYEQYF
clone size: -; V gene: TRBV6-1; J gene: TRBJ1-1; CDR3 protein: CASSETWRTEAFF
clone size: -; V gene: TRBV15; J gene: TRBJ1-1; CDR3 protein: CATSRDGYTEAFF
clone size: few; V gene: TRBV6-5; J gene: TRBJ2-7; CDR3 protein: CASSYSTGYEQYF
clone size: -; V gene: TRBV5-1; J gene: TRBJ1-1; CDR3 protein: CASRSNLAGSNEAFF
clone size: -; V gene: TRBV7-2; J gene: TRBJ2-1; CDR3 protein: CASSDRDRLHNEQFF
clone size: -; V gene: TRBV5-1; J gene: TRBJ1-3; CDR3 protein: CASSLVPGGSGNTIYF
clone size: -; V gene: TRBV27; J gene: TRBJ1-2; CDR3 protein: CASRLQGSRFYGYTF
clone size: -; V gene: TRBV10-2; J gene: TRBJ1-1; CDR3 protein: CASSELSAGVAFF
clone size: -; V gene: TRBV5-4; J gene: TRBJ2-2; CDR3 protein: CASSADSMNTGELFF
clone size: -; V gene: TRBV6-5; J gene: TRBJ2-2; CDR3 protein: CASGRGSGELFF
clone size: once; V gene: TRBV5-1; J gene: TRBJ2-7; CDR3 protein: CASSRGTSGSSYEQYF
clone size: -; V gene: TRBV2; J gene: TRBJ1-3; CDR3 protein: CASKVSGTVSGTIYF
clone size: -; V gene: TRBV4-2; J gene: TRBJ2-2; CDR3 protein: CASSQGGLSGANTGELFF
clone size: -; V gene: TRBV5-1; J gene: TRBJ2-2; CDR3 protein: CASSLAGGPSTTTGELFF
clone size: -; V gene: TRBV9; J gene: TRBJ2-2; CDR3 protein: CASRNRDTNTGELFF
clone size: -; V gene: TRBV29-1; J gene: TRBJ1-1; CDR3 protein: CSVGTGGTEAFF
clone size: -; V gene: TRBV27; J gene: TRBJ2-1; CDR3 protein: CASSLIGTGKVEQFF
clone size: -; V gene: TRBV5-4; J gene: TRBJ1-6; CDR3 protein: CASKGEGASPLHF
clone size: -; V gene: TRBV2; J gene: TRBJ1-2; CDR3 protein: CASSPDRVGDYTF
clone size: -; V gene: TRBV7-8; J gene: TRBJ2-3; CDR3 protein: CASSLVLAGTDTQYF
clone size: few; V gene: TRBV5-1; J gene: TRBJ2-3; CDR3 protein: CASSSHFTDTQYF